These 2 T cell receptor beta chains were sequenced from one sample in a study of blood T cells in healthy people across ages. The use of a sample-barcoded 5' primer and a J-beta primer mix characterized a second PCR of roughly 7 to 12 cycles. TCRdb called the 5' RACE reads again in MiXCR, with one record for every CDR3 protein. The sample lists about 1.5 million distinct CDR3 sequences; about 45% were seen once. The sample was blood. All receptors derive from a woman aged 18 to 35 in good health.

The CDR3 DNA follows: TGTGCCAGCAGACGACCGATAAACACCGGGGAGCTGTTTTTT. Amino acid sequence: CASRRPINTGELFF. The rearrangement uses TRBV7-2 and TRBJ2-2; D call uncertain. The germline V gene has CDR1 SGHTA and CDR2 FQGNSA. The CDR3 covers 14 residues. Deletions cut 6 bases from V and 2 bases from J, with 10 bases between.

The chain carries TRBV24-1 and TRBJ2-4; D is ambiguous. The J call may be faulty, since TRBJ2-5 better matches the DNA end. CDR1 is KGHDR, CDR2 SFDVKD, per germline. The CDR3 totals 17 residues. The CDR3, as DNA: TGTGCCACCAGTAAAGGATCGGCGGCCGAGAACCAAGAGACCCAGTACTTC. This sequence encodes CATSKGSAAENQETQYF.